Presented here are 4 T cell receptor beta chains from one specimen sequenced in a study of CXCR3-negative and CXCR3-positive naive CD8 T cells. Preparation of TRB cDNA libraries relied on 5' RACE carrying UMI labels. TCRdb re-called the 5' RACE reads and shows each CDR3 protein once, DNA omitted. Listed are about 66,000 distinct CDR3 sequences; about 4.5% falls within the top ten. The material sequenced was naive CXCR3- CD8+ T cells from blood. Subset of the sample: CD45RO-CCR7+CD27+CD95- naive CD8+ T cells lacking CXCR3 (TNR3-). These receptors were taken from a human donor in good health. Some clones in this sample may be carry-over from other donors' samples.

V and J are TRBV28 and TRBJ2-1; TCRdb outputs TRBD2, but without DNA this stays unchecked. The CDR3 contains 14 residues. Germline lookup yields CDR1 MDHEN and CDR2 SYDVKM. The CDR3 sequence: CASRLAGAVDEQFF.

The chain employs TRBV4-3 and TRBJ1-1. Per germline, CDR1 LGHNA and CDR2 YSLEER. This CDR3 is built from 14 residues. CDR3 in amino acids: CASSRDREDTEAFF.

The chain couples TRBV11-2 to TRBJ2-1. There are 13 residues in the CDR3. Germline V CDR1 and CDR2: SGHAT, FQNNGV. CDR3 sequence: CASSSTLNPEQFF.

V usage is TRBV4-2 and J usage is TRBJ2-1. The CDR3 length is 15 residues. CDR1 LGHNA and CDR2 YNFKEQ come from the germline V gene. CDR3 region: CASIQEGGAYNEQFF.